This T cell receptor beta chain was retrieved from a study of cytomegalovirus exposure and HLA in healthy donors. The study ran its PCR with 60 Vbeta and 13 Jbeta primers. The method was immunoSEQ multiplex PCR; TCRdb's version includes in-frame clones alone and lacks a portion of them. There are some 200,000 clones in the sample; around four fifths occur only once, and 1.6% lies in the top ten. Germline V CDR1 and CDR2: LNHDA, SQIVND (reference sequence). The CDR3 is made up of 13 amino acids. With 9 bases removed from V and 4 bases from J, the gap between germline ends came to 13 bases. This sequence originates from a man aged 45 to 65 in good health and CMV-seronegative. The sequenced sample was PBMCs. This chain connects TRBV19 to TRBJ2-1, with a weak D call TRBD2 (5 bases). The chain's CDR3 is CASLRADYNEQFF. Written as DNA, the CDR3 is TGTGCCAGCCTGAGGGCGGATTACAATGAGCAGTTCTTC.